One and the same sample provided the 32 T cell receptor beta chains below, sequenced in a study of blood T cell repertoires in COVID-19. TCRdb's table, derived via immunoSEQ multiplex PCR, lists solely in-frame clones and lacks some. The table lists approximately 310,000 clones, around 85% of them singletons. Sequencing was performed on PBMCs or T cells enriched from blood (not recorded which). The receptors shown here come from a woman aged 25 to 39 who had been exposed to COVID-19.

V usage is TRBV4-1 and J usage is TRBJ1-2, with D possibly TRBD1 on 6 matching bases. Trimming stripped 4 bases from V and 14 bases from J, with 35 bases between. CDR1 and CDR2 (germline): MGHRA, YSYEKL. The CDR3 spans 18 residues. This CDR3 reads CASSLLLGTGSTNPRETF. DNA of the CDR3: TGCGCCAGCAGCCTTTTATTGGGAACAGGGAGCACAAACCCCAGAGAAACCTTC.

The V and J genes are TRBV27 and TRBJ2-6; the D gene is possibly TRBD1 (6 bases). The ends were cut back, 7 bases at V and 4 bases at J, with 11 bases in the middle. This CDR3 region has 14 residues. Germline lookup yields CDR1 MNHEY and CDR2 SMNVEV (reference sequence). The CDR3: CASTRGAGANVLTF. The CDR3 DNA follows: TGTGCCAGCACCAGGGGTGCCGGGGCCAACGTCCTGACTTTC.

CDR3 nucleotide sequence: TGTGCCAGCAGTGGGCCAGGCAACGGTTTTCGGTCACCCCTCCACTTT. It codes for CASSGPGNGFRSPLHF. The V call is TRBV28, the J call TRBJ1-6; D remains unclear. CDR1 and CDR2 (germline): MDHEN, SYDVKM. The V end was cut by 5 bases, the J end by 10 bases, with 21 bases between. This CDR3 is built from 16 residues. Full variable domain (remainder filled in from reference TRBV28 and TRBJ1-6): DVKVTQSSRYLVKRTGEKVFLECVQDMDHENMFWYRQDPGLGLRLIYFSYDVKMKEKGDIPEGYSVSREKKERFSLILESASTNQTSMYLCASSGPGNGFRSPLHFGNGTRLTVT.

This clone was observed once. Written as DNA, the CDR3 is TGTGCCAGCAGCCAGAGGGGAGGGGGGAACACTGAAGCTTTCTTT. Its translation: CASSQRGGGNTEAFF. V gene TRBV2 combines with J gene TRBJ1-1; possible D gene TRBD1, 6 bases. CDR3 length equals 15 residues. Germline V lookup: CDR1 SNHLY, CDR2 FYNNEI. Deletions cut 6 bases from V and 1 base from J, with 15 bases between.

This clone was recorded once. The CDR3 reads CASSLSRGEQYF. In DNA, the CDR3 is TGCGCCAGCAGCTTGAGTAGGGGCGAGCAGTACTTC. The chain has TRBV5-1 and TRBJ2-7; possible D gene TRBD1, 5 bases. The V gene lost 1 base and the J gene lost 6 bases, with 8 bases spanning the gap. Germline CDR1 is SGHRS and CDR2 is YFSETQ. The CDR3 consists of 12 residues. Variable domain in full (rest from reference TRBV5-1 and TRBJ2-7): KAGVTQTPRYLIKTRGQQVTLSCSPISGHRSVSWYQQTPGQGLQFLFEYFSETQRNKGNFPGRFSGRQFSNSRSEMNVSTLELGDSALYLCASSLSRGEQYFGPGTRLTVT.

This clone was seen a single time. J is TRBJ1-2 and V is TRBV13; 8 nucleotides match TRBD1. The length of the CDR3 is 16 residues. J gave up 8 bases and V 2 bases, and 13 bases lay outside the gene matches. In germline, CDR1 is PRHDT, CDR2 FYEKMQ (reference sequence). This CDR3 is CASSLNDRGMRGGYTF. CDR3 in DNA: TGTGCCAGCAGCTTAAATGACAGGGGCATGCGAGGGGGCTACACCTTC.

This chain joins TRBV5-1 and TRBJ2-1; D remains ambiguous. Germline V gives CDR1 SGHRS, CDR2 YFSETQ. Trimming removed 2 bases from V and 4 bases from J, with 16 bases in between. This CDR3 spans 16 amino acids. The CDR3 is CASSLEAVSSYNEQFF. In DNA form, the CDR3 reads TGCGCCAGCAGCTTAGAGGCAGTCAGTTCTTACAATGAGCAGTTCTTC.

V and J are TRBV7-3 and TRBJ2-1, with 12 bases identical to TRBD2. Germline CDR1 and CDR2: SGHTA and FQGTGA. This CDR3 contains 19 residues. Unmatched junction bases numbered 14, after V lost 0 bases and J lost 8 bases. Written as DNA, the CDR3 is TGTGCCAGCAGCTTAACGTTTGCTAGCGGGAGGGCCGCCTCCCATGAGCAGTTCTTC. It yields the protein CASSLTFASGRAASHEQFF. Full variable domain (outside the CDR3, taken from reference TRBV7-3 and TRBJ2-1): GAGVSQTPSNKVTEKGKYVELRCDPISGHTALYWYRQSLGQGPEFLIYFQGTGAADDSGLPNDRFFAVRPEGSVSTLKIQRTERGDSAVYLCASSLTFASGRAASHEQFFGPGTRLTVL.

The chain is built from TRBV2 and TRBJ1-6; no definite D call. From germline, CDR1 is SNHLY and CDR2 FYNNEI. Trimming took off 6 bases at V and 0 bases at J, with 3 bases between the two ends. The CDR3 loop spans 13 amino acids. The CDR3 nucleotides read TGTGCCAGCAGGAGCTCCTATAATTCACCCCTCCACTTT. This codes for CASRSSYNSPLHF.

This clone was detected only a few times. This chain connects TRBV28 to TRBJ1-2, with D possibly matching TRBD1 (6 bases). V lost 2 bases, J lost 6 bases, and 10 bases lay in between. CDR1 MDHEN and CDR2 SYDVKM come from the germline V gene. The CDR3 spans 13 residues. The CDR3 sequence: CASSLQGSNGYTF. CDR3 in DNA: TGTGCCAGCAGTTTACAGGGGAGTAATGGCTACACCTTC.

This chain connects TRBV24-1 to TRBJ2-3, with 9 bases identical to TRBD2. Germline lookup yields CDR1 KGHDR and CDR2 SFDVKD. Losses at the gene ends were 3 bases for V and 0 bases for J; bases not matched to a gene: 3. CDR3 length: 16 residues. CDR3 sequence (DNA): TGTGCCACCAGTGATCGAGCGGGAGGAAGCACAGATACGCAGTATTTT. Protein sequence: CATSDRAGGSTDTQYF.

Written as DNA, the CDR3 is TGTGCCAGCAGTTTCTCCAGGGGGACAGCTTTCTTT. The encoded protein is CASSFSRGTAFF. V is TRBV27 and J is TRBJ1-1; 7 bases line up with TRBD1. Trimming removed 3 bases from V and 10 bases from J; junction bases left unmatched: 5. Germline assignment: CDR1 MNHEY and CDR2 SMNVEV (reference sequence). This CDR3 region has 12 residues.

This clone has only one observation. This sequence joins TRBV20-1 and TRBJ2-1, with D tentatively TRBD2 (6 bases). V gave up 3 bases and J gave up 6 bases, with 12 bases separating them. Germline V gives CDR1 DFQATT, CDR2 SNEGSKA (reference sequence). The CDR3 runs 13 residues. This chain's CDR3 is CSASNRLGNEQFF. The CDR3 DNA reads as TGCAGTGCTAGTAACAGACTAGGCAATGAGCAGTTCTTC.

This clone was found a few times. V gene TRBV7-9 combines with J gene TRBJ2-1; possible D gene TRBD2, 6 bases. CDR3 length equals 17 residues. V was clipped by 3 bases and J by 7 bases, with 22 bases between them. CDR1 and CDR2 from the germline V gene are SEHNR and FQNEAQ (reference sequence). CDR3 nucleotide sequence: TGTGCCAGCAGCTTTCCTTCTACGGGAGAACTCTATAATGAGCAGTTCTTC. It specifies CASSFPSTGELYNEQFF.

V is TRBV7-9 and J is TRBJ2-4; D possibly corresponds to TRBD2 (6 bases). There are 15 residues in the CDR3. Trimming took 5 bases from V and 8 from J, leaving 19 bases between them. From germline, CDR1 is SEHNR and CDR2 FQNEAQ (reference sequence). The CDR3 protein is CASSLPLAGLDIQYF. The CDR3 bases are TGTGCCAGCAGCCTCCCTCTCGCGGGGCTGGACATTCAGTACTTC. The full variable domain, in which reference TRBV7-9 and TRBJ2-4 provide the parts outside the CDR3, is DTGVSQNPRHKITKRGQNVTFRCDPISEHNRLYWYRQTLGQGPEFLTYFQNEAQLEKSRLLSDRFSAERPKGSFSTLEIQRTEQGDSAMYLCASSLPLAGLDIQYFGAGTRLSVL.

This clone was detected once. The chain combines TRBV28 with TRBJ2-1; a possible D gene is TRBD1 (6 bases). Germline V CDR1 and CDR2: MDHEN, SYDVKM. V was clipped by 6 bases and J by 5 bases, with 20 bases between them. The CDR3 totals 16 residues. CDR3 in DNA: TGTGCCAGCAGCCTTGGACAGCTCAGTGGGAACAATGAGCAGTTCTTC. Translating it yields CASSLGQLSGNNEQFF.

This clone was seen just once. The V and J genes are TRBV11-2 and TRBJ2-1; 14 bases map to TRBD2. Per the germline V gene, CDR1 is SGHAT and CDR2 is FQNNGV. Germline trimming cut 4 bases from V and 3 bases from J; bases unmatched to any gene: 8. The CDR3 covers 18 residues. This CDR3 is CASSSSLGTSGGYNEQFF. In nucleotides, the CDR3 is TGTGCCAGCAGCTCCTCGTTAGGGACTAGCGGGGGCTACAATGAGCAGTTCTTC.

The table lists this clone with a few counts. V is TRBV9 and J is TRBJ2-3; 11 positions match TRBD2. The CDR3 length is 19 residues. CDR1 SGDLS and CDR2 YYNGEE come from the germline V gene. Trimming cost V 1 base and J 2 bases; bases outside gene matches: 12. CDR3 residues: CASSVIRSGGAIDTDTQYF. CDR3 coding DNA: TGTGCCAGCAGCGTAATACGTAGCGGGGGGGCTATTGACACAGATACGCAGTATTTT. Drawing the rest from reference TRBV9 and TRBJ2-3, the complete variable domain is DSGVTQTPKHLITATGQRVTLRCSPRSGDLSVYWYQQSLDQGLQFLIQYYNGEERAKGNILERFSAQQFPDLHSELNLSSLELGDSALYFCASSVIRSGGAIDTDTQYFGPGTRLTVL.

The chain has TRBV7-3 and TRBJ1-1; unclear D gene. The CDR3 is made up of 13 amino acids. The ends were cut back, 6 bases at V and 6 bases at J, with 14 bases in the middle. Germline V lookup: CDR1 SGHTA, CDR2 FQGTGA. The CDR3 is CASRRDLGSEAFF. In DNA, the CDR3 is TGTGCCAGCAGGCGTGACTTGGGTTCTGAAGCTTTCTTT.

Concerning this clone itself: One junction end disagrees with the germline gene, perhaps due to a read error. The V call is TRBV7-7, the J call TRBJ2-5, with TRBD2 matching over 7 bases. The CDR3 consists of 17 residues. CDR1 is SSHAT, CDR2 FNYEAQ, per germline (reference sequence). CDR3 sequence reads: CASSLVPLGGNQETQYF. The CDR3 bases are TGTGCTAGCAGCTTAGTTCCTTTGGGGGGGAACCAAGAGACCCAGTACTTC.

The chain couples TRBV19 to TRBJ1-3; no clear D. CDR1 is LNHDA and CDR2 is SQIVND in the germline V gene (reference sequence). V was trimmed by 5 bases and J by 4 bases, leaving 12 bases between them. The CDR3 covers 14 residues. The CDR3 nucleotides are TGTGCCAGTAGTGTCCCGGGAATAGGAAACACCATATATTTT. This sequence encodes CASSVPGIGNTIYF.

The chain uses TRBV19 and TRBJ2-2; the match to TRBD2 covers 13 bases. This CDR3 has 15 residues. Germline CDR1 is LNHDA and CDR2 is SQIVND (reference sequence). The J segment lost 5 bases and the V segment lost 6 bases, leaving 3 bases of the junction unmatched. The CDR3 nucleotides are TGTGCCAGTAGAGGACTAGCGGGAGAGACCGGGGAGCTGTTTTTT. It codes for CASRGLAGETGELFF.

The rearrangement uses TRBV11-2 and TRBJ1-4, with 8 bases fitting TRBD1. J was trimmed by 5 bases and V by 5 bases; bases with no gene match: 4. Per germline, CDR1 SGHAT and CDR2 FQNNGV. CDR3 size: 14 residues. CDR3 sequence (DNA): TGTGCCAGCAGCCCGGGACAGGCGAATGAAAAACTGTTTTTT. It codes for CASSPGQANEKLFF.

The J gene is TRBJ1-2, the V gene TRBV28, with D tentatively TRBD1 (6 bases). Germline CDR1 MDHEN, CDR2 SYDVKM. CDR3 size: 12 residues. Trimming left V 8 bases short and J 6 bases short, with 13 bases between. The DNA for the CDR3 is TGTGCCAGCTCGGACAGACTGGATGGCTACACCTTC. This translates into CASSDRLDGYTF.

This clone was counted only a few times. The CDR3 loop reads CASSPRQANYQPQHF. In DNA, the CDR3 is TGTGCCAGTTCCCCCCGCCAAGCGAATTATCAGCCCCAGCATTTT. This chain links TRBV28 with TRBJ1-5, with no clear D. The CDR3 runs 15 residues. V lost 9 bases and J 5 bases, leaving 20 bases between the germline ends. The germline CDR1 and CDR2 sequences are MDHEN and SYDVKM.

This clone has only one observation. V gene TRBV3-1 (or the pseudogene TRBV3-2) combines with J gene TRBJ2-7; TRBD1 aligns across 7 bases. The V segment lost 0 bases and the J segment 1 base; nucleotides outside the gene matches: 6. The CDR3 spans 16 residues. CDR1 and CDR2 from the germline V gene are LGHDT and YNNKEL (reference sequence). CDR3: CASSQDRMTGSYEQYF. The CDR3 DNA reads TGTGCCAGCAGCCAAGATCGAATGACAGGGTCCTACGAGCAGTACTTC.

The V gene is TRBV28, the J gene TRBJ2-7; 7 nucleotides match TRBD1. The V gene end was trimmed by 6 bases and the J gene end by 3 bases; junction bases not matched to a gene: 5. CDR3 size: 13 residues. CDR1 is MDHEN and CDR2 is SYDVKM in the germline V gene. CDR3 DNA sequence: TGTGCCAGCAGGATACAGGGGCACTACGAGCAGTACTTC. This translates into CASRIQGHYEQYF.

This clone appeared a few times. V is TRBV6-2 or TRBV6-3 and J is TRBJ2-5; 10 bases fit TRBD2. The V and J ends lost 4 bases and 1 base, in that order; junction bases with no gene match: 0. The CDR3 is 14 residues long. Germline CDR1 reads MNHEY; CDR2 reads SVGEGT. The CDR3 DNA reads as TGTGCCAGCAGTTGGACTAGCGGCCAAGAGACCCAGTACTTC. Translation gives CASSWTSGQETQYF.

The rearrangement uses TRBV4-3 and TRBJ1-1; the D gene is possibly TRBD1 (6 bases). Germline CDR1 and CDR2: LGHNA and YSLEER. The V end was cut by 4 bases, the J end by 4 bases, with 16 bases between. The CDR3 is 15 residues long. CDR3 protein: CASSPHPQGTTEAFF. The CDR3 DNA reads as TGCGCCAGCAGCCCCCACCCGCAGGGGACCACTGAAGCTTTCTTT.

The chain joins TRBV2 to TRBJ1-5, with D possibly matching TRBD1 (5 bases). V lost 7 bases, J lost 0 bases, and 22 bases lay in between. CDR1 is SNHLY and CDR2 is FYNNEI in the germline V gene. This CDR3 is built from 18 residues. CDR3 sequence: CASKPVRDSWNSNQPQHF. The CDR3, as DNA: TGTGCCAGCAAACCGGTACGGGACTCCTGGAATAGCAATCAGCCCCAGCATTTT.

This clone was seen only once. The rearrangement uses TRBV7-2 and TRBJ2-2; no definite D call. The CDR3 has 14 residues. The V end was cut by 4 bases, the J end by 1 base, with 7 bases between. Germline loops: CDR1 SGHTA, CDR2 FQGNSA. In nucleotides, the CDR3 is TGTGCCAGCAGCTCGACTTGGAACACCGGGGAGCTGTTTTTT. It encodes CASSSTWNTGELFF.

The chain combines TRBV2 with TRBJ1-5; a weak D match, TRBD1 (5 bases). The CDR3 is 18 amino acids. Germline loops: CDR1 SNHLY, CDR2 FYNNEI. Trimming removed 6 bases at V and 9 bases at J, with 30 bases between. The CDR3, as DNA: TGTGCCAGCAGATGGTACCGCGGGACCACCCGTCGGGGTTTGCCCCAGCATTTT. It is translated as CASRWYRGTTRRGLPQHF.